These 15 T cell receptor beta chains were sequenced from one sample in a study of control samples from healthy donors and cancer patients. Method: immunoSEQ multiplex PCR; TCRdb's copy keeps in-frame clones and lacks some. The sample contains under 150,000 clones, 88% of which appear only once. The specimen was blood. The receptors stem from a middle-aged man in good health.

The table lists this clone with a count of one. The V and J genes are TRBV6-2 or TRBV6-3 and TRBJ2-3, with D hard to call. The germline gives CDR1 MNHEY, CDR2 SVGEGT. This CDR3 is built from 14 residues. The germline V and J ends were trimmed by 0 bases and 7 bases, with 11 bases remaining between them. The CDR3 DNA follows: TGTGCCAGCAGTTACTCTAACTGGGATAATACGCAGTATTTT. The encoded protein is CASSYSNWDNTQYF.

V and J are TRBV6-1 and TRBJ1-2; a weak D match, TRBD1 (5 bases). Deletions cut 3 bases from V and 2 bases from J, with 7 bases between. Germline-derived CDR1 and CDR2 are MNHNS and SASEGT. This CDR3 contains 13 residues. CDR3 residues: CASSDRANYGYTF. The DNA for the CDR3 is TGTGCCAGCAGTGACAGGGCCAACTATGGCTACACCTTC.

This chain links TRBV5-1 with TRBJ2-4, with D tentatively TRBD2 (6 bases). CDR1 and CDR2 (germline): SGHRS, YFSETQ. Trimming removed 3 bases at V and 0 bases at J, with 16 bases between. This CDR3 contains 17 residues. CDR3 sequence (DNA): TGCGCCAGCAGCTCCGGGACTTTGCTATTAGCCAAAAACATTCAGTACTTC. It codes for CASSSGTLLLAKNIQYF.

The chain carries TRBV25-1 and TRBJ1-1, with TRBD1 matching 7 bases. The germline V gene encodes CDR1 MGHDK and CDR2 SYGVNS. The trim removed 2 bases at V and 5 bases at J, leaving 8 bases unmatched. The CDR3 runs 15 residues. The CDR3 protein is CASSERQGIRTEAFF. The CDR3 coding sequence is TGTGCCAGCAGTGAACGACAGGGTATACGAACTGAAGCTTTCTTT.

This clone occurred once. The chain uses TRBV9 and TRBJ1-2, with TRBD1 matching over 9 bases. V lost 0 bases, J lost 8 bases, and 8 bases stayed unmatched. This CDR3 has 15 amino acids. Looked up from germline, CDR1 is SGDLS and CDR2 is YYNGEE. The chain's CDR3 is CASSVDPGTGRGYTF. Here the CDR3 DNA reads TGTGCCAGCAGCGTAGACCCCGGGACAGGGAGAGGCTACACCTTC.

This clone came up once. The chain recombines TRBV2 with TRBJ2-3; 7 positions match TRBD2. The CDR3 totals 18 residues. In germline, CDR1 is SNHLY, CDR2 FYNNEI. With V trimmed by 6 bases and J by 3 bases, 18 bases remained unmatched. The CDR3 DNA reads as TGTGCCAGCAGGTGGGGTAGAAGACCGGGACTAAATACAGATACGCAGTATTTT. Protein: CASRWGRRPGLNTDTQYF.

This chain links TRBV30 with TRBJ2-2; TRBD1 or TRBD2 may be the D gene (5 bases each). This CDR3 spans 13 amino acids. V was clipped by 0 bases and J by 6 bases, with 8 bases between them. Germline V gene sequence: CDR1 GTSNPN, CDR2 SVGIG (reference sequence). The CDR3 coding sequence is TGTGCCTGGAGTGTCGGGGACGCCGGGGAGCTGTTTTTT. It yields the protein CAWSVGDAGELFF.

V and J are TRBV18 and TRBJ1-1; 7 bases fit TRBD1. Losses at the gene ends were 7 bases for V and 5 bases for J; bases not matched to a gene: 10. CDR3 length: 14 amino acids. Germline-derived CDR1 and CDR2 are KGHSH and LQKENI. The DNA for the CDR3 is TGTGCCAGCTTAGGAGATAACAGGGGAACTGAAGCTTTCTTT. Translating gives CASLGDNRGTEAFF.

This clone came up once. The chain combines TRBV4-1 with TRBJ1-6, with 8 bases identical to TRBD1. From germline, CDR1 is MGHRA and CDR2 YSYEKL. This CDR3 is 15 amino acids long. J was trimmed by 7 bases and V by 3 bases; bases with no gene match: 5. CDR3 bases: TGCGCCAGCAGCCAGGACAGGGAGAAAAATTCACCCCTCCACTTT. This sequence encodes CASSQDREKNSPLHF.

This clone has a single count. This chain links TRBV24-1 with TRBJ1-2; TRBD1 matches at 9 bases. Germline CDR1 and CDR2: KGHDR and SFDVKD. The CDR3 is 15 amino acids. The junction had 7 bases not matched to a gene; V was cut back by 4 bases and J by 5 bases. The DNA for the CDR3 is TGTGCCACCAGTGACTCGGGACAGGGAAGGTATGGCTACACCTTC. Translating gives CATSDSGQGRYGYTF.

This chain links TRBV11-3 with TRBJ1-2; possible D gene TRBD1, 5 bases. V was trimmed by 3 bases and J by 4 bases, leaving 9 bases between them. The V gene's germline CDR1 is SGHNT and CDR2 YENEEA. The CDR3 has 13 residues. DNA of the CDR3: TGTGCCAGCAGCTTCGGGGGAGGCTATGGCTACACCTTC. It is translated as CASSFGGGYGYTF. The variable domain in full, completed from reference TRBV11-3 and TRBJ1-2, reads EAGVVQSPRYKIIEKKQPVAFWCNPISGHNTLYWYLQNLGQGPELLIRYENEEAVDDSQLPKDRFSAERLKGVDSTLKIQPAELGDSAVYLCASSFGGGYGYTFGSGTRLTVV.

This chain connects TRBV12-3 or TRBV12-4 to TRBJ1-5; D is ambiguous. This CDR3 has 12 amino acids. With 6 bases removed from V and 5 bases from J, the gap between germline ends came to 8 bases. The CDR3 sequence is CASSPDDQPQHF. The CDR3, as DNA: TGTGCCAGCAGCCCTGATGATCAGCCCCAGCATTTT.

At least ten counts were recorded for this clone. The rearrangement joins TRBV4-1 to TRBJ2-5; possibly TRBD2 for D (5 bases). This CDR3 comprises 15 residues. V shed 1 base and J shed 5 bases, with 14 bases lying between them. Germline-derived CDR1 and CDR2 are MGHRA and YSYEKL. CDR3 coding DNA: TGCGCCAGCAGCCAAGGACGGACTGCCTCCGAGACCCAGTACTTC. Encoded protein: CASSQGRTASETQYF.

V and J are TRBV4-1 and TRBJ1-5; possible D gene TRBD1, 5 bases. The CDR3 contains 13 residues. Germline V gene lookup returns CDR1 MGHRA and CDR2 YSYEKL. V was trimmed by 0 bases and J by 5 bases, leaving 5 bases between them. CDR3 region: CASSQEGDQPQHF. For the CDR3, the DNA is TGCGCCAGCAGCCAAGAGGGGGATCAGCCCCAGCATTTT.

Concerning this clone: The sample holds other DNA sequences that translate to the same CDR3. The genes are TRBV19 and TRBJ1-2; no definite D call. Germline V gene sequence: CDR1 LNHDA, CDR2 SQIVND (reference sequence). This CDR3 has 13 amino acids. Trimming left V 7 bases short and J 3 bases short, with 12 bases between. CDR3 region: CASTPQADYGYTF. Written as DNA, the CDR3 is TGTGCCAGTACCCCCCAGGCGGACTATGGCTACACCTTC.